This note documents a single T cell receptor beta chain sequence. These data come from a study of technical replicates of blood from several donors. Generated by immunoSEQ multiplex PCR, the TCRdb table keeps only in-frame clones and is missing some. The repertoire holds around 80,000 clones, with roughly 94% as singletons. The CDR3 is 13 amino acids. Trimming at V came to 3 bases and at J to 4 bases, leaving 2 bases not matched to a gene. Per the germline V gene, CDR1 is SNHLY and CDR2 is FYNNEI. Sample: T cells isolated from PBMCs. This chain links TRBV2 with TRBJ1-2; 7 bases map to TRBD1. This receptor was taken from a human donor in good health. CDR3 region: CASSDTGAYGYTF. CDR3 DNA sequence: TGTGCCAGCAGTGATACAGGGGCCTATGGCTACACCTTC.